This T cell receptor beta chain was sequenced for a study of cytomegalovirus exposure and HLA in healthy donors. Study in general: A subsequent analysis stated that the 120 or so validation repertoires were run on the same platform as the approximately 710 first-cohort repertoires. Study outcomes and limitations: It was found in a later analysis that first-cohort TCR clusters tended to co-occur in the 95 to 150 validation repertoires. Associated with cytomegalovirus, according to the listing, were 150 to 200 TCR beta chains.

Germline CDR1 MDHEN, CDR2 SYDVKM. Trimming cost V 6 bases and J 9 bases; bases outside gene matches: 19. There are 17 residues in the CDR3. Donors came from a validation cohort of fewer than 150 subjects, distinct from the first 666-subject cohort. Data came from immunoSEQ multiplex PCR; TCRdb stores just in-frame clones and leaves some out. In the table there are 150,000 or so clones, roughly 86% of which are singletons. This clone appeared a single time. The antigen remains undetermined. This sequence originates from a human donor in good health. Material: PBMCs. The genes are TRBV28 and TRBJ2-7, with TRBD2 matching 11 bases. The CDR3 here is CASRETSGAFGTTGQYF. The CDR3 DNA sequence: TGTGCCAGCAGAGAGACTAGCGGGGCATTTGGCACCACGGGGCAGTACTTC.